Below, one T cell receptor (beta chain) is given with its context. The repertoire was sequenced with immunoSEQ multiplex PCR; TCRdb's copy has only in-frame clones and lacks some. The sample contains about 160,000 clones, around 94% of which appear only once. The entry originates in a study of control samples from healthy donors and cancer patients. The length of the CDR3 is 15 residues. With V trimmed by 3 bases and J by 5 bases, 7 bases remained unmatched. CDR1 SGHRS and CDR2 YFSETQ come from the germline V gene. Sequences were obtained from PBMCs. The TCR comes from a man in his 60s with colorectal cancer. The chain couples TRBV5-1 to TRBJ2-7; TRBD1 aligns across 11 bases. The CDR3 DNA sequence: TGCGCCAGCAGCTCTGGACAGGGGGCTTTCAACGAGCAGTACTTC. It codes for CASSSGQGAFNEQYF.